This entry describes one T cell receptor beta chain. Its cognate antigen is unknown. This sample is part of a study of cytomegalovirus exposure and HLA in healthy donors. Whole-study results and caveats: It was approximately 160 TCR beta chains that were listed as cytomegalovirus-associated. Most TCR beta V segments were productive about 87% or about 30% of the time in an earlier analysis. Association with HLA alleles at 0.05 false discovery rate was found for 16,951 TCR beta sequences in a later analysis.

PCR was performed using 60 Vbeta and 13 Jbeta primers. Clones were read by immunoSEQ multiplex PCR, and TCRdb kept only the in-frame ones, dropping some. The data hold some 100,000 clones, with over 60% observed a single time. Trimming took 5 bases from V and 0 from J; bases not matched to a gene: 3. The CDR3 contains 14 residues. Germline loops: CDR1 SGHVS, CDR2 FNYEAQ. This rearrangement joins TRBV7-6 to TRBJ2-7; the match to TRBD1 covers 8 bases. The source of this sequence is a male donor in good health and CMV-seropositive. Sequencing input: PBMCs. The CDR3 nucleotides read TGTGCCAGCAGCCCAGGGGGCAGCTCCTACGAGCAGTACTTC. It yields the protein CASSPGGSSYEQYF.